This T cell receptor beta chain derives from a study of T-cell memory formation after mild COVID-19. In the study overall: TCR clusters were mostly confined to one donor each. Broader study findings: CD4+ contracting clones lay mainly in CM and EM, CD8+ ones in EMRA. What remained unconfirmed was the SARS-CoV-2 specificity of second-wave clones peaking on day 37.

To note about this clonotype: What it recognizes is unknown.

TCRdb itself ran the 5' RACE reads through MiXCR, one entry per CDR3 protein. The data hold approximately 350,000 distinct CDR3 sequences, with 13% to 15% observed a single time. J gave up 1 base and V 5 bases, and 7 bases lay outside the gene matches. Looked up from germline, CDR1 is SGHTA and CDR2 is FQGNSA. This CDR3 has 17 amino acids. The origin of this receptor is a man aged 18-30 years who had mild COVID-19 (a few samples of this study predate the infection). Cell type and time point are not known. The chain recombines TRBV7-2 with TRBJ2-3; 12 bases match TRBD2. What was sequenced was PBMCs or a T cell subset sorted from them (not recorded which). The CDR3 is CASSTRLAGDRTDTQYF. CDR3 DNA: TGTGCCAGCAGCACCCGACTAGCGGGGGATCGCACAGATACGCAGTATTTT.